The present entry profiles one T cell receptor (beta chain) with its context. Here immunoSEQ multiplex PCR was the method, and the copy in TCRdb shows in-frame clones only, minus some. Among some 410,000 clones listed, about nine tenths were seen once. The data belong to a study of control samples from healthy donors and cancer patients. Sequences were obtained from PBMCs. The receptor was isolated from a man aged 35 to 55 with head and neck cancer.

Here the CDR3 reads CSVEGGQGAGEQYF. DNA for the CDR3: TGCAGCGTTGAAGGTGGACAGGGGGCTGGTGAGCAGTACTTC. The chain joins TRBV29-1 to TRBJ2-7; 11 nucleotides agree with TRBD1. CDR3 size: 14 residues. The junction had 6 bases not matched to a gene; V was cut back by 1 base and J by 7 bases. The germline gives CDR1 SQVTM, CDR2 ANQGSEA.